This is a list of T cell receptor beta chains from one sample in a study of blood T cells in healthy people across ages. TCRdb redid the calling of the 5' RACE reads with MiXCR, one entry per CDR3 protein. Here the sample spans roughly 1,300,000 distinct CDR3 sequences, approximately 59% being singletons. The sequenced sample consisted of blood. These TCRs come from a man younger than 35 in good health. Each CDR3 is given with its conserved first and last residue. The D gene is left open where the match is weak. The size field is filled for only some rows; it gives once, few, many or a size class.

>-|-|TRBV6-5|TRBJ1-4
TGTGCCAGCAGCCGAAACAGGGCTCCTAATGAAAAACTGTTTTTT
CASSRNRAPNEKLFF
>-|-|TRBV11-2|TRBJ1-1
TGTGCCAGCAGCTTAGACCCAGCAGGGGCTGAAGCTTTCTTT
CASSLDPAGAEAFF
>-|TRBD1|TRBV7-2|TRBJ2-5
TGTGCCAGCAGCTTCGGACAGGGGGCCGCGAGGACCCAGTACTTC
CASSFGQGAARTQYF
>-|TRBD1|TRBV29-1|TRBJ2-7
TGCAGTGTCTGGGGACAGGGCTACGAGCAGTACTTC
CSVWGQGYEQYF
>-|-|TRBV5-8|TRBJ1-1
TGTGCCAGCAGCTTGACGGGTGTAGATCCGACGGACACTGAAGCTTTCTTT
CASSLTGVDPTDTEAFF
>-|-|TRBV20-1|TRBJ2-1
TGCAGTGCTAGCTGGCAGGGGTCCAGCTATGAGCAGTTCTTC
CSASWQGSSYEQFF
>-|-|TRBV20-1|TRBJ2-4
TGCAGTGCTAGTTCGGTGGGCGACGCCAAAAACATTCAGTACTTC
CSASSVGDAKNIQYF
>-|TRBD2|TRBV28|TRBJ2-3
TGTGCCAGCAGCACAGCGGGGCTCGCTACAGATACGCAGTATTTT
CASSTAGLATDTQYF
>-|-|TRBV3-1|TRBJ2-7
TGTGCCAGCAGCCACCACACTAGCAGCTACGAGCAGTACTTC
CASSHHTSSYEQYF
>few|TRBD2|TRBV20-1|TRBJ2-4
TGCAGTGCTAGGGTTAGCTCTAGCGGTAAGAACATTCAGTACTTC
CSARVSSSGKNIQYF
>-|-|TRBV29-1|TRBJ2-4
TGCAGCGTGGGGGGTGGCCAAAACATTCAGTACTTC
CSVGGGQNIQYF
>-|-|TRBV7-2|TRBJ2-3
TGTGCCACGACGCCCCACCCAGATACGCAGTATTTT
CATTPHPDTQYF
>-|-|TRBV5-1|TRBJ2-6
TGCGCCAGCAGCATGGGAGGGCCCGGACAGTCCAGCTCTGGGGCCAACGTCCTGACTTTC
CASSMGGPGQSSSGANVLTF
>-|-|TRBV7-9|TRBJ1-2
TGTGCCAGCAGCTTGGAGGACAGTTCGAAAGGCTACACCTTC
CASSLEDSSKGYTF
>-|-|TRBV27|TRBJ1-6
TGTGCCAGCAGTCCCTGGACACGGGATAATTCACCCCTCCACTTT
CASSPWTRDNSPLHF
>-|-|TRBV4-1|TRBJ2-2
TGCGCCAGCAGCCAAGATCTAGGAGGGGAGCTGTTTTTT
CASSQDLGGELFF
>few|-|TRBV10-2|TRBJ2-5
TGCGCCAGCAGTGACCGCCGGAGGGAGCAGTACTTC
CASSDRRREQYF
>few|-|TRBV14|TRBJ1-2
TGTGCCAGCAGCCAAGACCTTGGGGGACGTCACTATGGTTACACCTTC
CASSQDLGGRHYGYTF
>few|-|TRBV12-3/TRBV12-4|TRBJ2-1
TGTGCCAGCAGGGGGGTAGTCCTCGAGGGGAGTAGTGAGCAGTTCTTC
CASRGVVLEGSSEQFF